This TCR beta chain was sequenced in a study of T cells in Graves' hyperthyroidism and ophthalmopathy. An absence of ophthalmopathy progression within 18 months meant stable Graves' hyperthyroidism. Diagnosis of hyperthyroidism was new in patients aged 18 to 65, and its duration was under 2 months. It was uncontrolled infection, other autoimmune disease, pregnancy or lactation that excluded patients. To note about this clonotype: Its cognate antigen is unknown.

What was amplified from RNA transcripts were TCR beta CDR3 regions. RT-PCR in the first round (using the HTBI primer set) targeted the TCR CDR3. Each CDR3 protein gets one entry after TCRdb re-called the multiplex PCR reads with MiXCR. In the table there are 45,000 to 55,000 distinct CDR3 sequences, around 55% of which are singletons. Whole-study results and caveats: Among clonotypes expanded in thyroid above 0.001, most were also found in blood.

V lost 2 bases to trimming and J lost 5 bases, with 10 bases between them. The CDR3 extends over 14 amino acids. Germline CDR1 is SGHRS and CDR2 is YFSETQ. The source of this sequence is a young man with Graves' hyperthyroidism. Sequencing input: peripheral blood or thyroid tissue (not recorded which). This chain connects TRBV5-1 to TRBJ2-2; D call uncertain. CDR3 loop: CASSFDRRTGELFF. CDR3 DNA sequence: TGCGCCAGCAGCTTTGACCGGCGGACCGGGGAGCTGTTTTTT.